This T cell receptor beta chain emerged from a study of shared T cell receptors in the human thymus. Produced via immunoSEQ multiplex PCR; TCRdb's table is partial and in-frame only. This table holds approximately 660,000 clones, 85% to 90% found once. The sample also formed part of further work on human thymus T cells. That investigation notes: There were highly overlapping thymic repertoires among unrelated individuals, as related research reported.

Sequencing input: thymocytes. The clonotype originates from a boy under three years old with a congenital heart defect.

CDR3 residues: CASSFLSTDTQYF. Written as DNA, the CDR3 is TGTGCCAGCAGTTTCCTTAGCACAGATACGCAGTATTTT. The chain joins TRBV27 to TRBJ2-3; D gene uncertain. Germline V lookup: CDR1 MNHEY, CDR2 SMNVEV (reference sequence). This CDR3 spans 13 amino acids. The V and J ends lost 3 bases and 0 bases respectively, with 4 bases between them.